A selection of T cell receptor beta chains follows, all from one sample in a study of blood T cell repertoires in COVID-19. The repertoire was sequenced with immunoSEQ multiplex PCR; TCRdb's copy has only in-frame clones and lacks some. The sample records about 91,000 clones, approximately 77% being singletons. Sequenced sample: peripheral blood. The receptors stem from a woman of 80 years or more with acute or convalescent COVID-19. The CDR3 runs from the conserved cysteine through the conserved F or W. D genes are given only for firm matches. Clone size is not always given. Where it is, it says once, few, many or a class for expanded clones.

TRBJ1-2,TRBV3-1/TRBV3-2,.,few,TGTGCCAGCAGCGCCAGGGGCATGGTAAACTATGGCTACACCTTC,CASSARGMVNYGYTF
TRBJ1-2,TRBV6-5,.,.,TGTGCCAGCAGCCAAGCGGATTACTATGGCTACACCTTC,CASSQADYYGYTF
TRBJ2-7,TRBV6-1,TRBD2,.,TGTGCCAGCAGTGAACCTAACAAACTAGCGATAGGATCCTACGAGCAGTACTTC,CASSEPNKLAIGSYEQYF
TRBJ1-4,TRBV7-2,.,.,TGTGCCAGCAGCCCGAGTCAGGGACTGGATGAAAAACTGTTTTTT,CASSPSQGLDEKLFF
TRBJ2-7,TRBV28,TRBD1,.,TGTGCCAGCAGTTTAACCAGACAGGGCTCCTACGAGCAGTACTTC,CASSLTRQGSYEQYF
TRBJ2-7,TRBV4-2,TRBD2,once,TGTGCCAGCAGCCAGGTCACTAGCGGGGGGGCCTACGAGCAGTACTTC,CASSQVTSGGAYEQYF
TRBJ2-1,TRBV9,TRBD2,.,TGTGCCAGCAGCGCCTTAAGCGGGAGGGAGAATGAGCAGTTCTTC,CASSALSGRENEQFF
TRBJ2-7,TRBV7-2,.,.,TGTGCCAGCAGCTTAGAAACAGGCTCCTACGAGCAGTACTTC,CASSLETGSYEQYF
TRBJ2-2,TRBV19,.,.,TGTGCCAGTAGTCCCGGGGAACCTAGAACCGGGGAGCTGTTTTTT,CASSPGEPRTGELFF
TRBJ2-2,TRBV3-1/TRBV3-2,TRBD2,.,TGTGCCAGCAGCCAAGCCCTAGCGGGGGACACCGGGGAGCTGTTTTTT,CASSQALAGDTGELFF
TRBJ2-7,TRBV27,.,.,TGTGCCAGCAGTTTGAGGCAGGGAAGCTACGAGCAGTACTTC,CASSLRQGSYEQYF
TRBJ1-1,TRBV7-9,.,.,TGTGCCAGCAGCCCGGGTCCCACGGGGAACACTGAAGCTTTCTTT,CASSPGPTGNTEAFF
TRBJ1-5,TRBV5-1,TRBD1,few,TGCGCCAGCAGCTTGCAGACAGGGCCCAATCAGCCCCAGCATTTT,CASSLQTGPNQPQHF
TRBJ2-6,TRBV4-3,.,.,TGCGCCAGCAGCCAAGAAGGTCTTAGGGGCTCTGGGGCCAACGTCCTGACTTTC,CASSQEGLRGSGANVLTF
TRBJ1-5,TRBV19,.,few,TGTGCCAGTACCCCTTGGGCATACAATCAGCCCCAGCATTTT,CASTPWAYNQPQHF
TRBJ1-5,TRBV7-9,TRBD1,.,TGTGCCAGCAGCTTAGAATGGGGGACAGGGACTCAGCCCCAGCATTTT,CASSLEWGTGTQPQHF
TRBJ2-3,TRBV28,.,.,TGTGCCAGCAGTCCATTCACAGATACGCAGTATTTT,CASSPFTDTQYF
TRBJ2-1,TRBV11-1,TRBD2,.,TGTGCCAGCAGCTTAGGAGCGGGAGTAATGAATGAGCAGTTCTTC,CASSLGAGVMNEQFF
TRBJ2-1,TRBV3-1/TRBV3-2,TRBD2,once,TGTGCCAGCAGCCGGACTAGATCTGAGCAGTTCTTC,CASSRTRSEQFF
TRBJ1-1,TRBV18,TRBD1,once,TGTGCCAGCTCACTCACCGCAGGGGGCGACTCAGGAACTGAAGCTTTCTTT,CASSLTAGGDSGTEAFF
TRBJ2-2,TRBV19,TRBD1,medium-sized,TGTGCCAGTAGTAGGACAGGGGAGGGCGGGGAGCTGTTTTTT,CASSRTGEGGELFF
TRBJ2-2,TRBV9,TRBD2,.,TGTGCCAGCAGCGTAGGACTAGCGGGAGGGAACACCGGGGAGCTGTTTTTT,CASSVGLAGGNTGELFF
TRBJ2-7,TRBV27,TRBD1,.,TGTGCCAGCAGTTTATCCGGGACAGGGGGCACCTACGAGCAGTACTTC,CASSLSGTGGTYEQYF
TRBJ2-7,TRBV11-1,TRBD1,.,TGTGCCAGCAGCTTAGAGGGACAGTCGTCCTACGAGCAGTACTTC,CASSLEGQSSYEQYF
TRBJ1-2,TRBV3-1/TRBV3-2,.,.,TGTGCCAGCAGCCAAGAGGGCAACTATGGCTACACCTTC,CASSQEGNYGYTF
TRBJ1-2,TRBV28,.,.,TGTGCCAGCAGCCCCGGAAGGGGAAGGTTTGGGGGCTACACCTTC,CASSPGRGRFGGYTF
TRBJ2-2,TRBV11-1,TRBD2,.,TGTGCCAGCAGCTTCGGGGGGGGGCACACCGGGGAGCTGTTTTTT,CASSFGGGHTGELFF